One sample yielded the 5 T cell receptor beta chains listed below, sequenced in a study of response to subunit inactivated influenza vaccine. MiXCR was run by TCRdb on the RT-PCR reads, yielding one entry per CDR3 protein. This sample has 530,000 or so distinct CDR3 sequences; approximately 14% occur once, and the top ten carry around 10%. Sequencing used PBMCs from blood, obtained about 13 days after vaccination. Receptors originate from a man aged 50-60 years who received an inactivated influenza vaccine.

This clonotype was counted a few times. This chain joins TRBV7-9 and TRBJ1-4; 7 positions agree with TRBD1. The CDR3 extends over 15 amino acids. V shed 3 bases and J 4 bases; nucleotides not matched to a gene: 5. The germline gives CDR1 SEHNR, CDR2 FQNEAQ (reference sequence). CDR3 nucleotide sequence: TGTGCCAGCAGCTTGACAGGGATCGGTAATGAAAAACTGTTTTTT. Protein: CASSLTGIGNEKLFF. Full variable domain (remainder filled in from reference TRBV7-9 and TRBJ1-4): DTGVSQNPRHKITKRGQNVTFRCDPISEHNRLYWYRQTLGQGPEFLTYFQNEAQLEKSRLLSDRFSAERPKGSFSTLEIQRTEQGDSAMYLCASSLTGIGNEKLFFGSGTQLSVL.

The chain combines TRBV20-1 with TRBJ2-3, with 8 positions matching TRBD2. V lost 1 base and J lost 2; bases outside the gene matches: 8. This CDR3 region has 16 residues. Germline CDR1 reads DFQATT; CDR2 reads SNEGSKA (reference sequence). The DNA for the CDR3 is TGCAGTGCTAGAGGAGGGAGCGGGGGAACCACAGATACGCAGTATTTT. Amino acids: CSARGGSGGTTDTQYF.

CDR3 region: CASSLLAGGPVNEQFF. CDR3 sequence (DNA): TGTGCCAGCAGTCTCCTAGCGGGAGGGCCGGTTAATGAGCAGTTCTTC. This chain links TRBV7-2 with TRBJ2-1; 12 bases match TRBD2. The CDR3 runs to 16 residues. Germline lookup yields CDR1 SGHTA and CDR2 FQGNSA. V shed 6 bases and J 7 bases; nucleotides not matched to a gene: 10.

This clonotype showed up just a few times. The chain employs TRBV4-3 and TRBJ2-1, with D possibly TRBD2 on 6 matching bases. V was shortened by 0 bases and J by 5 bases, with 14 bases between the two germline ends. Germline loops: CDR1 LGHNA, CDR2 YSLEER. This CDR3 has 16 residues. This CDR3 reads CASSQDGGLYNNEQFF. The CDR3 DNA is TGCGCCAGCAGCCAAGATGGGGGACTCTATAACAATGAGCAGTTCTTC.

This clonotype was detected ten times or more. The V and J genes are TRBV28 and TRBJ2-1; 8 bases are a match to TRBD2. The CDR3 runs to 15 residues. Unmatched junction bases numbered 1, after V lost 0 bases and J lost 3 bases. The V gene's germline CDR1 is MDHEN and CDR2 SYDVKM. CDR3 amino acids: CASSLWRGVYNEQFF. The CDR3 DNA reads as TGTGCCAGCAGTTTATGGCGGGGGGTCTACAATGAGCAGTTCTTC.